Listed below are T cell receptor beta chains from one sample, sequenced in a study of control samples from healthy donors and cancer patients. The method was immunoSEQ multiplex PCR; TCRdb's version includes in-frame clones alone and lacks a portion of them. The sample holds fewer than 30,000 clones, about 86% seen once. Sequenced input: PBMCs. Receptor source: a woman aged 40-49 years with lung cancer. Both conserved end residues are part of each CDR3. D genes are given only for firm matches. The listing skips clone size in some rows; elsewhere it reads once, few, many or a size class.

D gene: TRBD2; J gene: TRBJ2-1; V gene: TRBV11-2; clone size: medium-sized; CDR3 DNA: TGTGCCAGCAGCCACGGGGGGGCCGGGAATGAGCAGTTCTTC; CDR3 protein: CASSHGGAGNEQFF
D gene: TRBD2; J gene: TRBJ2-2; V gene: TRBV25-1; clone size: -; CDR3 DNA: TGTGCCAGCAGCGCCGCTACTAGCGGGGGGGCGACCGGGGAGCTGTTTTTT; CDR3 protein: CASSAATSGGATGELFF
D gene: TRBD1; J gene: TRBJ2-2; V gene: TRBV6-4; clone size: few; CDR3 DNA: TGTGCCAGCAGTGACGGACAGGGGGCCGGGGAGCTGTTTTTT; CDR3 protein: CASSDGQGAGELFF
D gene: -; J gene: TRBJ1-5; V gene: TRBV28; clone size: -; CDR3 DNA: TGTGCCAGCAGTGATCAGCCCCAGCATTTT; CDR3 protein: CASSDQPQHF
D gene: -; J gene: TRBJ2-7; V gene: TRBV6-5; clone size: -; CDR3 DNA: TGTGCCAGCAGCTGGGAGAAAAGCTCCTACGAGCAGTACTTC; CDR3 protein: CASSWEKSSYEQYF
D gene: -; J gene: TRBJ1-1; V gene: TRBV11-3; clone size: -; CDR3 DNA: TGTGCCAGCACATTCGGGCAGTCGAACACTGAAGCTTTCTTT; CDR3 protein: CASTFGQSNTEAFF
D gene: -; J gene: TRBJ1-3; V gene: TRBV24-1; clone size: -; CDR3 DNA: TGTGCCACCAGTGATTTCAGTGGAAACACCATATATTTT; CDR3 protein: CATSDFSGNTIYF
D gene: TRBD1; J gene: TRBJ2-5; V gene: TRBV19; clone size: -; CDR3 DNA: TGTGCCAGTAGTATCGAATCGACAGGGAAGGAGACCCAGTACTTC; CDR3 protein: CASSIESTGKETQYF
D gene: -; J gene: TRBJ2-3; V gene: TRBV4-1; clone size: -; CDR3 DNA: TGCGCCAGCAGCCAAGAAGCGGCCGGGCGCATCCCTGAGGAGTGG; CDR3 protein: CASSQEAAGRIPEEW
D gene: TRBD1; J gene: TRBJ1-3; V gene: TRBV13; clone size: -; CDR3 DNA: TGTGCCAGCAGCTGGTCGACAGGGCCTGGAAGAGGAAACACCATATATTTT; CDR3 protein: CASSWSTGPGRGNTIYF
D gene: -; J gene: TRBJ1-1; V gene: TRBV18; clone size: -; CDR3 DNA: TGTGCCAGCTCACCCCGGGGAGAGAGTGGGACTGAAGCTTTCTTT; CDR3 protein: CASSPRGESGTEAFF
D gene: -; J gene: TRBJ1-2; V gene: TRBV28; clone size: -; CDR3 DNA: TGTGCCAGCAGTGTCGAGGGCACGGGGGGTGGCCTACCCTTAGGCTACACCTTC; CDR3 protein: CASSVEGTGGGLPLGYTF
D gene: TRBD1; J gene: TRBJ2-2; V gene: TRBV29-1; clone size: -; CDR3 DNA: TGCAGCGTGGACAGGGGAACCGGGGAGCTGTTTTTT; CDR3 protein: CSVDRGTGELFF
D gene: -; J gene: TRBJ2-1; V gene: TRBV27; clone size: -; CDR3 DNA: TGTGCCAGCAGTTTAAGGCAGAATGAGCAGTTCTTC; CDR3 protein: CASSLRQNEQFF
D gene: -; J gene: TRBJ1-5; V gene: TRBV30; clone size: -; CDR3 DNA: TGTGCCTGGAGTGAGGGCAATCAGCCCCAGCATTTT; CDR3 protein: CAWSEGNQPQHF
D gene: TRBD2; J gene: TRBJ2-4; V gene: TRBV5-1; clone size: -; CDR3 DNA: TGCGCCAGCAGCCCTAACCCGGGACTAGCGGGGGGATCCAAAAACATTCAGTACTTC; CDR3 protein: CASSPNPGLAGGSKNIQYF
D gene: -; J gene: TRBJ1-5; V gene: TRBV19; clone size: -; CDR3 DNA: TGTGCCAGTAGTATATATAGGGATAATCAGCCCCAGCATTTT; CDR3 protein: CASSIYRDNQPQHF
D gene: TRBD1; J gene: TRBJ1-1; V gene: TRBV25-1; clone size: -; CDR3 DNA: TGTGCCAGCAGTGTAACAGGGGGCACTGAAGCTTTCTTT; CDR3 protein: CASSVTGGTEAFF
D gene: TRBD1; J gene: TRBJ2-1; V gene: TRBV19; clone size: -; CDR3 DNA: TGTGCCAGCTCCAAGGGACAGGGGTTCGGTGAGCAGTTCTTC; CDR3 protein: CASSKGQGFGEQFF
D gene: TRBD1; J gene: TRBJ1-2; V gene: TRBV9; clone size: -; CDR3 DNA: TGTGCCAGCAGCGGACCGACAGGGCGGACAGGGGGCTACACCTTC; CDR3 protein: CASSGPTGRTGGYTF
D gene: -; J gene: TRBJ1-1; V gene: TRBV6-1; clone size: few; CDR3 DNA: TGTGCCAGCAGTGAATTCCCGGAGAACACTGAAGCTTTCTTT; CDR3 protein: CASSEFPENTEAFF
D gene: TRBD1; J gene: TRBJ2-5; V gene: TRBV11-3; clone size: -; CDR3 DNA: TGTGCCAGCAGGGAACAGGGGCAAGAGACCCAGTACTTC; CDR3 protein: CASREQGQETQYF
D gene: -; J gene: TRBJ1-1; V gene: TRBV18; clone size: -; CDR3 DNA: TGTGCCAGCTCACCAAGAGGGGGGGCGCGCAGCACTGAAGCTTTCTTT; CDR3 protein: CASSPRGGARSTEAFF
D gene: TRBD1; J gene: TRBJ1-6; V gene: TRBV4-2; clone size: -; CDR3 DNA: TGTGCCAGCAGCCCCGCTTGGGGAGGGGGCGAGTCACCCCTCCACTTT; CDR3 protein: CASSPAWGGGESPLHF
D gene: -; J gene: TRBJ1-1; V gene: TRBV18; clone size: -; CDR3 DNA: TGTGCCAGCTCACCACAGAGACAGGCCATTGAAGCTTTCTTT; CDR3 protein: CASSPQRQAIEAFF
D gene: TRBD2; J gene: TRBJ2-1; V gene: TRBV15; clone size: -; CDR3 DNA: TGTGCCACCAGCAAGCTTCTAGCGGGGAAGAGCTCCTACAATGAGCAGTTCTTC; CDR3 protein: CATSKLLAGKSSYNEQFF
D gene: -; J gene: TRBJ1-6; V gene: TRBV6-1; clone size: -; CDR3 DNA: TGTGCCAGCAGTGAGGCCGGGTGGGGTTCACCCCTCCACTTT; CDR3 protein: CASSEAGWGSPLHF
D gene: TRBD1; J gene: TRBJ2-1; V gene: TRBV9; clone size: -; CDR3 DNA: TGTGCCAGCGGCGTGCGGGACAGGGGCACGAATGAGCAGTTCTTC; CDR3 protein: CASGVRDRGTNEQFF
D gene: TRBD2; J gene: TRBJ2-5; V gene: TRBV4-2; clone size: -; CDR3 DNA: TGTGCCAGCAGCCAAGATGTAGCGGGGGACCAAGAGACCCAGTACTTC; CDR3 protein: CASSQDVAGDQETQYF
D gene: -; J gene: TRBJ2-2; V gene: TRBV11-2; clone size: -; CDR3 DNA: TGTGCCAGCAGCTTAATTCCGAACACCGGGGAGCTGTTTTTT; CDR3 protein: CASSLIPNTGELFF
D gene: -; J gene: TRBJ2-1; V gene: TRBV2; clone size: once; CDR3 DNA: TGTGCCAGCAGTGACCTCCCCGGCAGGGTCCATGAGCAGTTCTTC; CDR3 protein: CASSDLPGRVHEQFF
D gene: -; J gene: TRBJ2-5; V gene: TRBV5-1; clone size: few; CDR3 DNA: TGCGCCAGCGGCTTCGATGGGGAGACCCAGTACTTC; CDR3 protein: CASGFDGETQYF
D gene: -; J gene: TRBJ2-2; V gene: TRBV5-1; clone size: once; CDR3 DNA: TGCGCCAGCAGCTTGCTCCAGGCGGACACCGGGGAGCTGTTTTTT; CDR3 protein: CASSLLQADTGELFF
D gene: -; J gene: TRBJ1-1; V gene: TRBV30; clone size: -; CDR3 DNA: TGTGCCTGGAACCAAAGGGGGTGGAACACTGAAGCTTTCTTT; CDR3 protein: CAWNQRGWNTEAFF
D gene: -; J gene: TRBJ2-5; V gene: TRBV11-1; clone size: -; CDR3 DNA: TGTGCCAGCAGCTTACATTACGGAGAGACCCAGTACTTC; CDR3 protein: CASSLHYGETQYF
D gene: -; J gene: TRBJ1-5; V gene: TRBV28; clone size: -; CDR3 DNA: TGTGCCAGCAGTCCAGGGGAAGAAGGTCAGCCCCAGCATTTT; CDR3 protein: CASSPGEEGQPQHF
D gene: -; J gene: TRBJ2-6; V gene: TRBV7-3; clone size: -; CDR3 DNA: TGTGCCAGCAGCTTAACGGGTGCCAACGTCCTGACTTTC; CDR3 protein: CASSLTGANVLTF
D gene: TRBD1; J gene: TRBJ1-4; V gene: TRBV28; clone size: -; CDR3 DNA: TGTGCCAGCAGTCTACAGGGGGGAAATGAAAAACTGTTTTTT; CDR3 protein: CASSLQGGNEKLFF
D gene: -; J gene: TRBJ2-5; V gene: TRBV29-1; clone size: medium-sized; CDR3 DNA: TGCAGCGTTGTTTACTCGGTGGACCTTGGGACCCAGTACTTC; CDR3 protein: CSVVYSVDLGTQYF
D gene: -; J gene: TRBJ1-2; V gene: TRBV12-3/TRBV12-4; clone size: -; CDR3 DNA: TGTGCCAGCAGTGACGCCGGGGGGTCGAGCGCCTTC; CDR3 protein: CASSDAGGSSAF
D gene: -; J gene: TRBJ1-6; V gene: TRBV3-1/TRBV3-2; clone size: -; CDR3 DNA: TGTGCCAGCAGCCAGACGGGACTTACTAATTCACCCCTCCACTTT; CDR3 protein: CASSQTGLTNSPLHF
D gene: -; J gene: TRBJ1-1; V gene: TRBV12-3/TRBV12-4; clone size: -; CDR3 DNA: TGTGCCAGCAGTTTCCGGGAGAACACTGAAGCTTTCTTT; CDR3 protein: CASSFRENTEAFF
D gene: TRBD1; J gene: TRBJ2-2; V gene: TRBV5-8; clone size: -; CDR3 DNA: TGTGCCAGCAGCATGACAGGGGGCAATCCCACCGGGGAGCTGTTTTTT; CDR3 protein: CASSMTGGNPTGELFF
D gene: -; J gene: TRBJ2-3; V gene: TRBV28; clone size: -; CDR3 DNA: TGTGCCACTAGTGGGGGATTAGGGACAGATACGCAGTATTTT; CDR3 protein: CATSGGLGTDTQYF
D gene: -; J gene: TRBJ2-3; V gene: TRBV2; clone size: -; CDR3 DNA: TGTGCCAGCAGCCTCACGGATACGCAGTATTTT; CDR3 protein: CASSLTDTQYF
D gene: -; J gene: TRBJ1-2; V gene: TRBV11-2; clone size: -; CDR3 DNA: TGTGCCAGCAGCCTGACCAGGGGCAACGATGGCTACACCTTC; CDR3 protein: CASSLTRGNDGYTF
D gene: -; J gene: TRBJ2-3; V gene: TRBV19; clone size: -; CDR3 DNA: TGTGCCAGTAGTGGCTCGGTACCCGGCACGCAGTATTTT; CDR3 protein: CASSGSVPGTQYF
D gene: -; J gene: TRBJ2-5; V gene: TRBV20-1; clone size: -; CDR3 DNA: TGCAGTGCTAGTCCGCGACGGGACCCATCAGGAGAGACCCAGTACTTC; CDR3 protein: CSASPRRDPSGETQYF
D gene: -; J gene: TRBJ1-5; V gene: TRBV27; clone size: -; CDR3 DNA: TGTGCCAGCAGTACCCTCGGCGGGAATCAGCCCCAGCATTTT; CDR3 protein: CASSTLGGNQPQHF
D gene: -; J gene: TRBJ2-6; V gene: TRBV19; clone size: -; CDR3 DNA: TGTGCCAGTAGTATAGGAGGAACCTCTGGGGCCAACGTCCTGACTTTC; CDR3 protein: CASSIGGTSGANVLTF
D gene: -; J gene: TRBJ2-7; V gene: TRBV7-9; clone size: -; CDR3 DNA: TGTGCCAGCAGCTTACACTCGGACGGAGCCTACGAGCAGTACTTC; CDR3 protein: CASSLHSDGAYEQYF
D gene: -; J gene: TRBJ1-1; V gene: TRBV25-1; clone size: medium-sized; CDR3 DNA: TGTGCCAGCCAGGACAACCCGAACACTGAAGCTTTCTTT; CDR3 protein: CASQDNPNTEAFF
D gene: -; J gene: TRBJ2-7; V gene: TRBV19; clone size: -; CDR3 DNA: TGTGCCAGTTGCGTTTTAGGGCAGCAGCAGTACTTC; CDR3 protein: CASCVLGQQQYF
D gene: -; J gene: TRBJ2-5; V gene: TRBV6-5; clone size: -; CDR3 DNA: TGTGCCAGCAGCTACCTGTGGGGGGAGACCCAGTACTTC; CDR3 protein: CASSYLWGETQYF
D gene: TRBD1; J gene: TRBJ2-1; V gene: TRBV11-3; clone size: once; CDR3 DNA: TGTGCCAGCAGCTTAGGGACAGGGGATGAGCAGTTCTTC; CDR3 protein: CASSLGTGDEQFF
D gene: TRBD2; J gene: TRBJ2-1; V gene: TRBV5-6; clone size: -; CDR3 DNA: TGTGCCAGCAGCGGGGGAGGGCCTATTTACAATGAGCAGTTCTTC; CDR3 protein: CASSGGGPIYNEQFF
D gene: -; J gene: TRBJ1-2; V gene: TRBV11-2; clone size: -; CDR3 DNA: TGTGCCAGCAGCTTAGATAGCGGGGGCAACTATGGCTACACCTTC; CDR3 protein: CASSLDSGGNYGYTF
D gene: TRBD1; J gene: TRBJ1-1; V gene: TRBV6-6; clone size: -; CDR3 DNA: TGTGCCAGCAATGACAGGGCAGACACTGAAGCTTTCTTT; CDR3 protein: CASNDRADTEAFF
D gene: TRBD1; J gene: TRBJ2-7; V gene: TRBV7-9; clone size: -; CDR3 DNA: TGTGCCAGCAGCTTAGCCACAGGGGGGCTTGGGAATTTTTACGAGCAGTACTTC; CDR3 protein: CASSLATGGLGNFYEQYF